These T cell receptor beta chains were read from a single sample in a study of blood T cell repertoires in COVID-19. Produced via immunoSEQ multiplex PCR; TCRdb's table is partial and in-frame only. The sample yields 95,000 to 150,000 clones, roughly 80% seen once. Sequencing was carried out using peripheral blood. All receptors derive from a human donor in a cohort sampled during active COVID-19. Both conserved end residues are part of each CDR3. Each record gives: CDR3 DNA, CDR3 protein, J gene, V gene, clone size, D gene. A D gene is named only where the DNA matches it firmly. Part of the rows lack a size; the others show once, few, many or a class for expanded clones.

CDR3nt: TGTGCCAGCAGCCACCAGTACCAAGAGACCCAGTACTTC; CDR3aa: CASSHQYQETQYF; j_gene: TRBJ2-5; v_gene: TRBV14; abundance: NA; d_gene: NA
CDR3nt: TGTGCCAGCAGCCTCACTCTAGGGGTTCCCACCTACGAGCAGTACTTC; CDR3aa: CASSLTLGVPTYEQYF; j_gene: TRBJ2-7; v_gene: TRBV7-9; abundance: once; d_gene: NA
CDR3nt: TGTGCCAGCAGTGAACCCGGGACAGGGCACACAGATACGCAGTATTTT; CDR3aa: CASSEPGTGHTDTQYF; j_gene: TRBJ2-3; v_gene: TRBV25-1; abundance: NA; d_gene: TRBD1
CDR3nt: TGTGCCAGCAGTGGTCAGGGTGGATATGGCTACACCTTC; CDR3aa: CASSGQGGYGYTF; j_gene: TRBJ1-2; v_gene: TRBV2; abundance: NA; d_gene: NA
CDR3nt: TGTGCCAGCAGCTCCGGGACAGTTAGCAATCAGCCCCAGCATTTT; CDR3aa: CASSSGTVSNQPQHF; j_gene: TRBJ1-5; v_gene: TRBV5-6; abundance: NA; d_gene: TRBD1
CDR3nt: TGTGCCAGCAGCTTAGGGGGACAGGGGGCAGACTATGGCTACACCTTC; CDR3aa: CASSLGGQGADYGYTF; j_gene: TRBJ1-2; v_gene: TRBV7-2; abundance: NA; d_gene: TRBD1
CDR3nt: TGTGCCAGCAGCCGAGCGGGACAGGCATATGGCTACACCTTC; CDR3aa: CASSRAGQAYGYTF; j_gene: TRBJ1-2; v_gene: TRBV2; abundance: NA; d_gene: TRBD1
CDR3nt: TGTGCCAGCAGCCAAGATCCCCAGGCTGAAAAACTGTTTTTT; CDR3aa: CASSQDPQAEKLFF; j_gene: TRBJ1-4; v_gene: TRBV3-1/TRBV3-2; abundance: NA; d_gene: NA
CDR3nt: TGTGCCATCAGAGGGACTAGCGGGGGGCCATCCTACAATGAGCAGTTCTTC; CDR3aa: CAIRGTSGGPSYNEQFF; j_gene: TRBJ2-1; v_gene: TRBV10-3; abundance: NA; d_gene: TRBD2
CDR3nt: TGTGCCAGCAGCCAAGGGACAGGTGGAATTTACTATGGCTACACCTTC; CDR3aa: CASSQGTGGIYYGYTF; j_gene: TRBJ1-2; v_gene: TRBV14; abundance: NA; d_gene: TRBD1
CDR3nt: TGTGCCAGCCTCGGAGTTAACACTGAAGCTTTCTTT; CDR3aa: CASLGVNTEAFF; j_gene: TRBJ1-1; v_gene: TRBV28; abundance: NA; d_gene: NA
CDR3nt: TGCGCCAGCAGCTTGGGGCCTCGGATCCCGGGGGGAAACACCATATATTTT; CDR3aa: CASSLGPRIPGGNTIYF; j_gene: TRBJ1-3; v_gene: TRBV5-1; abundance: NA; d_gene: NA
CDR3nt: TGTGCCAGCAGCCAATTACAGGGGGCGCGGGAGGGATACAATCAGCCCCAGCATTTT; CDR3aa: CASSQLQGAREGYNQPQHF; j_gene: TRBJ1-5; v_gene: TRBV3-1/TRBV3-2; abundance: NA; d_gene: TRBD1
CDR3nt: TGTGCCAGCAGCTTAGGGACAGGGAGCAATCAGCCCCAGCATTTT; CDR3aa: CASSLGTGSNQPQHF; j_gene: TRBJ1-5; v_gene: TRBV7-8; abundance: NA; d_gene: TRBD1
CDR3nt: TGTGCCAGCAGTTACGGCCAGCGGGGCAATGAGCAGTTCTTC; CDR3aa: CASSYGQRGNEQFF; j_gene: TRBJ2-1; v_gene: TRBV6-5; abundance: once; d_gene: TRBD2
CDR3nt: TGTGCCAGTCGAATACAGGGAACCAACACCGGGGAGCTGTTTTTT; CDR3aa: CASRIQGTNTGELFF; j_gene: TRBJ2-2; v_gene: TRBV19; abundance: NA; d_gene: NA
CDR3nt: TGTGCCAGCAGCTTAGTTGGCGGGAATTACAATGAGCAGTTCTTC; CDR3aa: CASSLVGGNYNEQFF; j_gene: TRBJ2-1; v_gene: TRBV11-2; abundance: once; d_gene: NA
CDR3nt: TGCGCCAGCAGCCAAAGGGAGGGCGATAATTCACCCCTCCACTTT; CDR3aa: CASSQREGDNSPLHF; j_gene: TRBJ1-6; v_gene: TRBV5-1; abundance: NA; d_gene: NA
CDR3nt: TGTGCCATCAGGGGACTAGCGGGGGGGCAAAACTCCTACAATGAGCAGTTCTTC; CDR3aa: CAIRGLAGGQNSYNEQFF; j_gene: TRBJ2-1; v_gene: TRBV10-3; abundance: NA; d_gene: TRBD2
CDR3nt: TGTGCCAGCAGCGTAGGAGGCAGCCAAGAGACCCAGTACTTC; CDR3aa: CASSVGGSQETQYF; j_gene: TRBJ2-5; v_gene: TRBV9; abundance: NA; d_gene: NA
CDR3nt: TGTGCCAGCTCACCAGGGGCAGGGGTCCTGGCTCAGCCCCAGCATTTT; CDR3aa: CASSPGAGVLAQPQHF; j_gene: TRBJ1-5; v_gene: TRBV18; abundance: NA; d_gene: NA
CDR3nt: TGCGCCAGTCGACAGGGACGCACAGATACGCAGTATTTT; CDR3aa: CASRQGRTDTQYF; j_gene: TRBJ2-3; v_gene: TRBV10-1; abundance: NA; d_gene: TRBD1
CDR3nt: TGCGCCAGCAGCTGGACAGGGGACGAGCAGTACTTC; CDR3aa: CASSWTGDEQYF; j_gene: TRBJ2-7; v_gene: TRBV5-1; abundance: NA; d_gene: TRBD1
CDR3nt: TGTGCCAGCAGGGGGGGAATTGGCAATCAGCCCCAGCATTTT; CDR3aa: CASRGGIGNQPQHF; j_gene: TRBJ1-5; v_gene: TRBV2; abundance: NA; d_gene: NA
CDR3nt: TGTGCCAGCAGCTTGGTGAAAGCGGGACTCACAGATACGCAGTATTTT; CDR3aa: CASSLVKAGLTDTQYF; j_gene: TRBJ2-3; v_gene: TRBV5-4; abundance: NA; d_gene: TRBD2
CDR3nt: TGTGCCAGTAGTATACGGGGAGCAGGGGGCGTTCGCTACACCTTC; CDR3aa: CASSIRGAGGVRYTF; j_gene: TRBJ1-2; v_gene: TRBV19; abundance: NA; d_gene: TRBD1
CDR3nt: TGTGCCAGCAGCCCCCGGGGCGGGGGTATGTCCTACGAGCAGTACTTC; CDR3aa: CASSPRGGGMSYEQYF; j_gene: TRBJ2-7; v_gene: TRBV5-4; abundance: NA; d_gene: TRBD2
CDR3nt: TGTGCCAGTAGTATAGCCGATGCGGGGGGGAAGCAGTTCTTC; CDR3aa: CASSIADAGGKQFF; j_gene: TRBJ2-1; v_gene: TRBV19; abundance: NA; d_gene: TRBD2
CDR3nt: TGTGCCAGCACCGTCGCCAGGGGGGCTTCACCCCTCCACTTT; CDR3aa: CASTVARGASPLHF; j_gene: TRBJ1-6; v_gene: TRBV5-4; abundance: NA; d_gene: TRBD1
CDR3nt: TGTGCCAGTCACAGGACAGGGAGGTCCTACGAGCAGTACTTC; CDR3aa: CASHRTGRSYEQYF; j_gene: TRBJ2-7; v_gene: TRBV19; abundance: NA; d_gene: TRBD1
CDR3nt: TGTGCCAGTACCTATAGCGGGGGAGCCTACGAGCAGTACTTC; CDR3aa: CASTYSGGAYEQYF; j_gene: TRBJ2-7; v_gene: TRBV19; abundance: few; d_gene: TRBD2
CDR3nt: TGCAGCGGCAGGGCCGGGACTGGCTACAATGAGCAGTTCTTC; CDR3aa: CSGRAGTGYNEQFF; j_gene: TRBJ2-1; v_gene: TRBV29-1; abundance: NA; d_gene: NA
CDR3nt: TGTGCCAGCTCACAAAGGCAGGAGAACACTGAAGCTTTCTTT; CDR3aa: CASSQRQENTEAFF; j_gene: TRBJ1-1; v_gene: TRBV18; abundance: once; d_gene: NA
CDR3nt: TGTGCCAGCGGAGCGGGGGCGTTTTTCGAGCAGTACTTC; CDR3aa: CASGAGAFFEQYF; j_gene: TRBJ2-7; v_gene: TRBV12-3/TRBV12-4; abundance: many; d_gene: TRBD2
CDR3nt: TGTGCCAGCAGGCAGGGGGAGACGTGGAATTCACCCCTCCACTTT; CDR3aa: CASRQGETWNSPLHF; j_gene: TRBJ1-6; v_gene: TRBV2; abundance: few; d_gene: TRBD1
CDR3nt: TGCGCCAGCAGCGTGTCGGCTAGCAGTATGTTGGAGACCCAGTACTTC; CDR3aa: CASSVSASSMLETQYF; j_gene: TRBJ2-5; v_gene: TRBV5-1; abundance: NA; d_gene: NA
CDR3nt: TGTGCCAGCAGCTTTTGGCTGGAAAAACTGTTTTTT; CDR3aa: CASSFWLEKLFF; j_gene: TRBJ1-4; v_gene: TRBV5-6; abundance: NA; d_gene: NA
CDR3nt: TGTGCCAGCAGTGTGACAGGATTGAACACTGAAGCTTTCTTT; CDR3aa: CASSVTGLNTEAFF; j_gene: TRBJ1-1; v_gene: TRBV2; abundance: NA; d_gene: NA
CDR3nt: TGTGCCAGCAATCCGGGACAGGGGGTTCCCTATGGCTACACCTTC; CDR3aa: CASNPGQGVPYGYTF; j_gene: TRBJ1-2; v_gene: TRBV21-1; abundance: NA; d_gene: NA
CDR3nt: TGTGCATGTCAAGGAAGGGGTAGCAATCAGCCCCAGCATTTT; CDR3aa: CACQGRGSNQPQHF; j_gene: TRBJ1-5; v_gene: TRBV6-5; abundance: few; d_gene: NA
CDR3nt: TGTGCCAGCAGCTTGACGACAGACGCCGGGGAGCTGTTTTTT; CDR3aa: CASSLTTDAGELFF; j_gene: TRBJ2-2; v_gene: TRBV7-9; abundance: once; d_gene: NA
CDR3nt: TGTGCCAGCAGTGAAGCCTCCAGTGGCCCCGGGGAGCTGTTTTTT; CDR3aa: CASSEASSGPGELFF; j_gene: TRBJ2-2; v_gene: TRBV6-1; abundance: NA; d_gene: NA
CDR3nt: TGTGCCAGCAGCCCGACAGGGGACTCTGGAAACACCATATATTTT; CDR3aa: CASSPTGDSGNTIYF; j_gene: TRBJ1-3; v_gene: TRBV5-5; abundance: NA; d_gene: TRBD1
CDR3nt: TGTGCCAGCAGCGCCGACAGGGGGCTAATTTTCTTT; CDR3aa: CASSADRGLIFF; j_gene: TRBJ1-1; v_gene: TRBV6-4; abundance: NA; d_gene: TRBD1
CDR3nt: TGTGCCAGCGTAAGGGGGTTTGAAGCTTTCTTT; CDR3aa: CASVRGFEAFF; j_gene: TRBJ1-1; v_gene: TRBV25-1; abundance: NA; d_gene: NA
CDR3nt: TGTGCCAGCAGCTCCGACAGGGGAGGAAAACTGTTTTTT; CDR3aa: CASSSDRGGKLFF; j_gene: TRBJ1-4; v_gene: TRBV11-2; abundance: NA; d_gene: TRBD1
CDR3nt: TGTGCCAGCAGCTTAGGGACAGGGGGCAATCAGCCCCAGCATTTT; CDR3aa: CASSLGTGGNQPQHF; j_gene: TRBJ1-5; v_gene: TRBV7-2; abundance: NA; d_gene: TRBD1
CDR3nt: TGCGCCAGCAGCTTGGGGACAGGGGGGAACACTGAAGCTTTCTTT; CDR3aa: CASSLGTGGNTEAFF; j_gene: TRBJ1-1; v_gene: TRBV5-1; abundance: NA; d_gene: TRBD1
CDR3nt: TGTGCCAGCAGCGCTAGGGGGGGGCTGCCATATGGCTACACCTTC; CDR3aa: CASSARGGLPYGYTF; j_gene: TRBJ1-2; v_gene: TRBV6-5; abundance: NA; d_gene: NA
CDR3nt: TGTGCCAGCAGCCAATCGGGAGGTTTAGAGAGCGGGGTAGAGACCCAGTACTTC; CDR3aa: CASSQSGGLESGVETQYF; j_gene: TRBJ2-5; v_gene: TRBV3-1/TRBV3-2; abundance: NA; d_gene: TRBD2
CDR3nt: TGTGCCAGCACGACAGGGAATAATTCACCCCTCCACTTT; CDR3aa: CASTTGNNSPLHF; j_gene: TRBJ1-6; v_gene: TRBV25-1; abundance: NA; d_gene: TRBD1
CDR3nt: TGTGCCAGTGGCCTCGGGTTTCCAGCAAAAGACACCTTC; CDR3aa: CASGLGFPAKDTF; j_gene: TRBJ1-2; v_gene: TRBV19; abundance: NA; d_gene: NA
CDR3nt: TGTGCCAGCAGCTTAAGTCTAGGAACACTTGAAGCTTTCTTT; CDR3aa: CASSLSLGTLEAFF; j_gene: TRBJ1-1; v_gene: TRBV7-9; abundance: NA; d_gene: NA
CDR3nt: TGTGCCAGCAGTGAAGCCGCCAGGTCCTCCTACAATGAGCAGTTCTTC; CDR3aa: CASSEAARSSYNEQFF; j_gene: TRBJ2-1; v_gene: TRBV6-1; abundance: NA; d_gene: NA
CDR3nt: TGCGCCAGCAGCTTACAGTCAGGAGGCTACGAGCAGTACTTC; CDR3aa: CASSLQSGGYEQYF; j_gene: TRBJ2-7; v_gene: TRBV5-1; abundance: NA; d_gene: NA
CDR3nt: TGTGCCAGTAGTATAGATGCAGGCAACTACAATGAGCAGTTCTTC; CDR3aa: CASSIDAGNYNEQFF; j_gene: TRBJ2-1; v_gene: TRBV19; abundance: NA; d_gene: NA
CDR3nt: TGTGCCAGCAGCCGGGACTACACAGATACGCAGTATTTT; CDR3aa: CASSRDYTDTQYF; j_gene: TRBJ2-3; v_gene: TRBV2; abundance: NA; d_gene: TRBD2